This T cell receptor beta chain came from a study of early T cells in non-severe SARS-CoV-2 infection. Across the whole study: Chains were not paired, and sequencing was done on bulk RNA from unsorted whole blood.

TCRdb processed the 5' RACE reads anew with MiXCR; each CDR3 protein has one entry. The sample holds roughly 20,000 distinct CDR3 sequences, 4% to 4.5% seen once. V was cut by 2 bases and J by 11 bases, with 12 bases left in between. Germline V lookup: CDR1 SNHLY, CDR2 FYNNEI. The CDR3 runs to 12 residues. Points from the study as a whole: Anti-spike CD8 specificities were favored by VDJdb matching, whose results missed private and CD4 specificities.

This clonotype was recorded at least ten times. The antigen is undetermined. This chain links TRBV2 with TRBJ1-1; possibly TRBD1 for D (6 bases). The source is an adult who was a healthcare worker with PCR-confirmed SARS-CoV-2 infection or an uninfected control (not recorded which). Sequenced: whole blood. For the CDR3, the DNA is TGTGCCAGCAGTGAAACCTGGGACAAGGCTTTCTTT. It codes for CASSETWDKAFF.